The 20 T cell receptor beta chains given below trace back to one sample, sequenced in a study of T cell responses to AZD1222 COVID-19 vaccine (dated by TCRdb to the early 2020s). The time point label of this sample denotes: baseline before first vaccination. Library prep was done by the immunoSEQ multiplex PCR assay. The table was pulled from immuneACCESS by TCRdb, which kept in-frame rearrangements only. Such tables lose some clones; where checked, under half of the loss comes from unresolved V genes, and the rest has no known cause. The sample table holds 120,000 to 150,000 clones, of which under 95% were seen once. 5.2% of the sample is held by the ten biggest clonotypes. The specimen comprised peripheral blood, sampled on day 0 of AZD1222 vaccination. Source of these receptors: an adult in good health.

This clone was seen only once. J is TRBJ1-5 and V is TRBV6-2 or TRBV6-3, with a weak D call TRBD1 (5 bases). CDR3 length: 16 amino acids. The V end was cut by 2 bases, the J end by 1 base, with 12 bases between. CDR1 MNHEY and CDR2 SVGEGT come from the germline V gene. DNA of the CDR3: TGTGCCAGCAGTTACGCAAGGGCAGGGAGCAATCAGCCCCAGCATTTT. Its protein is CASSYARAGSNQPQHF.

The chain combines TRBV18 with TRBJ2-3; D might be TRBD2 (6 bases). Germline-derived CDR1 and CDR2 are KGHSH and LQKENI. V lost 3 bases to trimming and J lost 4 bases, with 23 bases between them. The CDR3 runs 18 residues. The CDR3 region has the DNA TGTGCCAGCTCACCCGAACTGGCGACTAGTTTGTTCTCAGATACGCAGTATTTT. It specifies CASSPELATSLFSDTQYF.

The V and J genes are TRBV3-1 (or the pseudogene TRBV3-2) and TRBJ1-1, with 9 positions matching TRBD1. Per germline, CDR1 LGHDT and CDR2 YNNKEL (reference sequence). V lost 5 bases and J lost 5; bases outside the gene matches: 12. The CDR3 has 16 residues. The CDR3, as DNA: TGTGCCAGCAGCTATATCCCGGGACAGGGAAGTACTGAAGCTTTCTTT. As protein: CASSYIPGQGSTEAFF.

The V and J genes are TRBV5-1 and TRBJ1-2, with D tentatively TRBD1 (5 bases). The CDR3 is made up of 14 amino acids. Per germline, CDR1 SGHRS and CDR2 YFSETQ. The ends were cut back, 2 bases at V and 2 bases at J, with 10 bases in the middle. The CDR3 spells CASSFDSPNYGYTF. CDR3 coding DNA: TGCGCCAGCAGCTTTGACAGTCCCAACTATGGCTACACCTTC. Using reference TRBV5-1 and TRBJ1-2 for the parts outside the CDR3, the full variable domain is KAGVTQTPRYLIKTRGQQVTLSCSPISGHRSVSWYQQTPGQGLQFLFEYFSETQRNKGNFPGRFSGRQFSNSRSEMNVSTLELGDSALYLCASSFDSPNYGYTFGSGTRLTVV.

This clone was detected once. This sequence joins TRBV12-3 or TRBV12-4 and TRBJ2-5; D gene uncertain. V dropped 6 bases and J dropped 6 bases, with 11 bases sitting between them. The CDR3 consists of 12 residues. The CDR3 DNA reads TGTGCCAGCAGCCTGAGAGAGAAGACCCAGTACTTC. Amino acids: CASSLREKTQYF.

The chain combines TRBV25-1 with TRBJ1-2, with D unresolved. The V end lost 8 bases, the J end lost 5 bases, and 12 bases lay between the germline ends. The CDR3 is made up of 12 amino acids. The germline CDR1 and CDR2 sequences are MGHDK and SYGVNS. The CDR3 nucleotides are TGTGCCAGCGCCTCGTACACGTATGGCTACACCTTC. This translates into CASASYTYGYTF.

The chain recombines TRBV2 with TRBJ1-1; possibly TRBD1 for D (5 bases). The CDR3 loop spans 11 amino acids. Germline V gene sequence: CDR1 SNHLY, CDR2 FYNNEI. Trimming pared 8 bases from V and 3 bases from J, leaving 7 bases between. The CDR3 is CASGDDTEAFF. As DNA, the CDR3 is TGTGCCAGCGGGGACGACACTGAAGCTTTCTTT.

The genes are TRBV3-1 (or the pseudogene TRBV3-2) and TRBJ1-4, with D perhaps TRBD1 (6 bases). V was clipped by 4 bases and J by 8 bases, with 14 bases between them. In germline, CDR1 is LGHDT, CDR2 YNNKEL (reference sequence). The CDR3 consists of 14 residues. CDR3 in amino acids: CASSPSGVKEKLFF. CDR3 nucleotides: TGTGCCAGCAGCCCCTCAGGGGTTAAGGAAAAACTGTTTTTT.

This clone was detected only a few times. The junction differs from germline at one of its ends, possibly a read error. The gene calls are TRBV7-2 and TRBJ2-6; D gene uncertain. This CDR3 comprises 13 residues. Germline-derived CDR1 and CDR2 are SGHTA and FQGNSA. In DNA, the CDR3 is TGTGCCAGTAGCTCTTCTGGGGCCAACGTCCTGACTTTC. Amino acids: CASSSSGANVLTF.

The V call is TRBV6-6, the J call TRBJ2-3, with no clear D. Trimming pared 2 bases from V and 2 bases from J, leaving 8 bases between. CDR1 is MNHNY, CDR2 SVGAGI, per germline (reference sequence). The CDR3 is made up of 14 amino acids. The CDR3 sequence is CASSYGTLTDTQYF. Written as DNA, the CDR3 is TGTGCCAGCAGTTACGGCACCCTCACAGATACGCAGTATTTT.

The rearrangement joins TRBV7-9 to TRBJ1-2; maybe TRBD1 (5 bases). The CDR3 extends over 13 amino acids. Germline lookup yields CDR1 SEHNR and CDR2 FQNEAQ (reference sequence). With 5 bases removed from V and 1 base from J, the gap between germline ends came to 8 bases. The CDR3 loop is CASSPQGNYGYTF. DNA of the CDR3: TGTGCCAGCAGCCCCCAGGGTAACTATGGCTACACCTTC.

The chain recombines TRBV7-9 with TRBJ2-5; D is unclear. The CDR3 runs 12 residues. Germline CDR1 and CDR2: SEHNR and FQNEAQ (reference sequence). The V and J ends lost 2 bases and 1 base respectively, with 2 bases between them. Here the CDR3 DNA reads TGTGCCAGCAGCTTAACCCAAGAGACCCAGTACTTC. As protein: CASSLTQETQYF.

The chain has TRBV4-1 and TRBJ1-5; TRBD1 is a possible D gene (6 bases). V lost 4 bases, J lost 9 bases, and 19 bases lay in between. Germline V CDR1 and CDR2: MGHRA, YSYEKL. The CDR3 loop spans 15 amino acids. In DNA, the CDR3 is TGCGCCAGCAGCCCGACAGGTCTTCGGCTCCCGCCCCAGCATTTT. Residues: CASSPTGLRLPPQHF.

The rearrangement links TRBV4-2 to TRBJ2-7; TRBD2 agrees at 12 bases. The CDR3 has 15 residues. Per the germline V gene, CDR1 is LGHNA and CDR2 is YNFKEQ. V shed 4 bases and J 2 bases; nucleotides not matched to a gene: 3. As DNA, the CDR3 is TGTGCCAGCAGCCTCGGACTAGCGGGGACCTACGAGCAGTACTTC. This gives the protein CASSLGLAGTYEQYF.

The chain links TRBV27 to TRBJ2-7; D perhaps matches TRBD2 (6 bases). Trimming left V 4 bases short and J 0 bases short, with 13 bases between. In germline, CDR1 is MNHEY, CDR2 SMNVEV (reference sequence). The CDR3 spans 15 residues. Written as DNA, the CDR3 is TGTGCCAGCAGTTCTCTTGGCGGGAACTCCTACGAGCAGTACTTC. Translating it yields CASSSLGGNSYEQYF.

A single count supports this clone. J is TRBJ2-7 and V is TRBV7-9, with D uncertain. CDR3 length: 15 residues. Germline assignment: CDR1 SEHNR and CDR2 FQNEAQ (reference sequence). Trimming took off 1 base at V and 0 bases at J, with 10 bases between the two ends. CDR3 sequence reads: CASSLGVGSSYEQYF. The DNA of the CDR3 is TGTGCCAGCAGCTTAGGGGTTGGCTCCTCCTACGAGCAGTACTTC.

J is TRBJ2-7 and V is TRBV6-2 or TRBV6-3, with 8 bases aligning to TRBD1. The CDR3 runs 16 residues. Germline V gene sequence: CDR1 MNHEY, CDR2 SVGEGT. V gave up 2 bases and J gave up 1 base; unmatched junction bases: 7. The CDR3 is CASSYDLGQGSYEQYF. As DNA, the CDR3 is TGTGCCAGCAGTTACGACCTCGGACAGGGATCCTACGAGCAGTACTTC.

This clone was found once. The rearrangement links TRBV7-2 to TRBJ2-3; possibly TRBD2 for D (7 bases). CDR1 and CDR2 from the germline V gene are SGHTA and FQGNSA. V was shortened by 1 base and J by 6 bases, with 14 bases between the two germline ends. The CDR3 is 15 amino acids. DNA for the CDR3: TGTGCCAGCAGCTTAGTGGTTGCGGGGGCGGATACGCAGTATTTT. Translated, it gives CASSLVVAGADTQYF.

This chain links TRBV3-1 (or the pseudogene TRBV3-2) with TRBJ2-1; possible D gene TRBD1, 6 bases. V was clipped by 0 bases and J by 8 bases, with 14 bases between them. CDR1 is LGHDT, CDR2 YNNKEL, per germline (reference sequence). The CDR3 extends over 15 amino acids. CDR3 loop: CASSQDPGRGDEQFF. The CDR3 nucleotides are TGTGCCAGCAGCCAAGATCCCGGCAGGGGCGATGAGCAGTTCTTC.

This chain connects TRBV11-3 to TRBJ2-7, with a weak D call TRBD2 (5 bases). From germline, CDR1 is SGHNT and CDR2 YENEEA. Trimming took 0 bases from V and 5 from J, leaving 8 bases between them. The CDR3 runs 13 residues. The CDR3, as DNA: TGTGCCAGCAGCTTAGAGTCCGGGAACGAGCAGTACTTC. Translated: CASSLESGNEQYF. The full variable domain, rest sourced from reference TRBV11-3 and TRBJ2-7, is EAGVVQSPRYKIIEKKQPVAFWCNPISGHNTLYWYLQNLGQGPELLIRYENEEAVDDSQLPKDRFSAERLKGVDSTLKIQPAELGDSAVYLCASSLESGNEQYFGPGTRLTVT.